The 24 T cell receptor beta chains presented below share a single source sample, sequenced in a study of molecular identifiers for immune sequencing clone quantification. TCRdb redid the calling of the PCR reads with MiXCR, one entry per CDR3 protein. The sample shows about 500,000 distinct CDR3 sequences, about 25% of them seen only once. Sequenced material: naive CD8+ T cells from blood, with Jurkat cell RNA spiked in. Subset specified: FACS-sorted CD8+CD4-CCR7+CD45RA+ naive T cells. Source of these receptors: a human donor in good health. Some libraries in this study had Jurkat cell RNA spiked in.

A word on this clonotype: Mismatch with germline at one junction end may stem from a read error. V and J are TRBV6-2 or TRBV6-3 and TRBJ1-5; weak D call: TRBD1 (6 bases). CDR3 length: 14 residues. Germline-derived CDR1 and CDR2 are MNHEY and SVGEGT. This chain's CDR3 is CASSPGDSKQPQHF. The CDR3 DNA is TGTGCCAGCAGCCCAGGGGATAGCAAACAGCCCCAGCATTTT.

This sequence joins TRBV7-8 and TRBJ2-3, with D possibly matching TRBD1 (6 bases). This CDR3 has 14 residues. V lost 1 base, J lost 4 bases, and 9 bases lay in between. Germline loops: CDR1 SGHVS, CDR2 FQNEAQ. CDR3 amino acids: CASSLVTGSDTQYF. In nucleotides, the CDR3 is TGTGCCAGCAGCTTAGTCACAGGGTCAGATACGCAGTATTTT.

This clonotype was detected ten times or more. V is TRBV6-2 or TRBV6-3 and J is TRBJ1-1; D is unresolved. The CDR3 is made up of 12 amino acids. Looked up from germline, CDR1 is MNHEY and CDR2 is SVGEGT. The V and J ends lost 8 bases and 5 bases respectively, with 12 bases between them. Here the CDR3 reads CASSKWGTEAFF. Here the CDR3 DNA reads TGTGCCAGCTCAAAGTGGGGAACTGAAGCTTTCTTT.

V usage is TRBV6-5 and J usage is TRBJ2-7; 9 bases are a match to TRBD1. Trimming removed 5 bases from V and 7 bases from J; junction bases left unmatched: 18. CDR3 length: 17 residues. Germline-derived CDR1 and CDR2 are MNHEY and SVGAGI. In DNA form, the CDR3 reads TGTGCCAGCAGTGGGGACAGGGTGACTCGAGATTTGGGGGAGCAGTACTTC. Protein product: CASSGDRVTRDLGEQYF.

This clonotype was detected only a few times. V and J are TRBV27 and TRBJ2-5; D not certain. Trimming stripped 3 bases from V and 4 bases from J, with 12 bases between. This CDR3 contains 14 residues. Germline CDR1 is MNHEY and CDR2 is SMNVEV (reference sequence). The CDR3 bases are TGTGCCAGCAGTTTGTACAGAAACCCAGAGACCCAGTACTTC. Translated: CASSLYRNPETQYF.

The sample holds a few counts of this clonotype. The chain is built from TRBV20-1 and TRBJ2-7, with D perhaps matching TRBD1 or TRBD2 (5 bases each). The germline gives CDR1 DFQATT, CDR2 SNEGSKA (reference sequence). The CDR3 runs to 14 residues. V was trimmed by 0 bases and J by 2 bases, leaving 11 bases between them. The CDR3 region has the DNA TGCAGTGCTAGAGACGGGACGTTGACCTACGAGCAGTACTTC. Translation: CSARDGTLTYEQYF.

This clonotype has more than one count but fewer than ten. CDR3 sequence reads: CASSFEGQFAYEQYF. CDR3 bases: TGTGCCAGCAGTTTCGAAGGGCAGTTTGCCTACGAGCAGTACTTC. The rearrangement links TRBV27 to TRBJ2-7; no firm D call. The ends were cut back, 3 bases at V and 2 bases at J, with 14 bases in the middle. Germline CDR1 and CDR2: MNHEY and SMNVEV (reference sequence). The CDR3 is 15 amino acids.

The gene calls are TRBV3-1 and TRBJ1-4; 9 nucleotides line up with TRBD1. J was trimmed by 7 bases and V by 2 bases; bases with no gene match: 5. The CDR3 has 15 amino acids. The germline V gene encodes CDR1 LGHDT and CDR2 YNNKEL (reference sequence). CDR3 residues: CASSQIGTGIEKLFF. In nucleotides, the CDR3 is TGTGCCAGCAGCCAAATAGGGACAGGGATTGAAAAACTGTTTTTT.

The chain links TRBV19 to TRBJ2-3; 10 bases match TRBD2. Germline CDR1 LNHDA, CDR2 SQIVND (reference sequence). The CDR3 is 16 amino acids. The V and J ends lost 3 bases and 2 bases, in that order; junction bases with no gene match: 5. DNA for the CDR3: TGTGCCAGTAGTATGGGACTAGCGAGCTCCACAGATACGCAGTATTTT. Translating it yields CASSMGLASSTDTQYF.

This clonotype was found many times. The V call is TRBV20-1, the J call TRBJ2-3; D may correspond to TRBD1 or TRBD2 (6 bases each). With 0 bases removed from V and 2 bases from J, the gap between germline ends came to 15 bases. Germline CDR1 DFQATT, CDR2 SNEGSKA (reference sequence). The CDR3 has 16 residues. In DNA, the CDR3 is TGCAGTGCTAGAGATTTAAGGGGGGAGGACACAGATACGCAGTATTTT. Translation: CSARDLRGEDTDTQYF.

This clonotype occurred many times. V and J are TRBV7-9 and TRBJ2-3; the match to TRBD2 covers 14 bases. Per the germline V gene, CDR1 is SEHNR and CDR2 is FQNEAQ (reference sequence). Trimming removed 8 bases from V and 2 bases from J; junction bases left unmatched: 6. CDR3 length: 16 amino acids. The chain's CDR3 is CASSGTSGRDTDTQYF. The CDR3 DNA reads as TGTGCCAGCTCCGGGACTAGCGGGAGAGACACAGATACGCAGTATTTT.

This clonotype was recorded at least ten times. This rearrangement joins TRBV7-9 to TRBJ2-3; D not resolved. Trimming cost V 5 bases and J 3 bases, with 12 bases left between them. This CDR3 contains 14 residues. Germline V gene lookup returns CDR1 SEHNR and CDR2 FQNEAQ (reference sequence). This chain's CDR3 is CASSPVSATDTQYF. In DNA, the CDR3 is TGTGCCAGCAGCCCCGTTTCCGCAACAGATACGCAGTATTTT.

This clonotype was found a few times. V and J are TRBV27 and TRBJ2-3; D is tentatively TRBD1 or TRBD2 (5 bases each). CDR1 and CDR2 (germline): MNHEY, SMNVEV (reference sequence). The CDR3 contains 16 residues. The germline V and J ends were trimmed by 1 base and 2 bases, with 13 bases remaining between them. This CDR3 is CASSLWGMGPTDTQYF. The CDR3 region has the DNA TGTGCCAGCAGTTTATGGGGGATGGGACCCACAGATACGCAGTATTTT.

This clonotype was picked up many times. CDR3 amino acids: CASSLSYSYEQYF. The CDR3 DNA reads as TGTGCCAGCAGTTTAAGCTACTCCTACGAGCAGTACTTC. This sequence joins TRBV28 and TRBJ2-7; D not certain. Germline V gives CDR1 MDHEN, CDR2 SYDVKM. Trimming cost V 2 bases and J 0 bases, with 5 bases left between them. There are 13 residues in the CDR3. The entire variable domain, with the rest obtained from reference TRBV28 and TRBJ2-7, is as follows: DVKVTQSSRYLVKRTGEKVFLECVQDMDHENMFWYRQDPGLGLRLIYFSYDVKMKEKGDIPEGYSVSREKKERFSLILESASTNQTSMYLCASSLSYSYEQYFGPGTRLTVT.

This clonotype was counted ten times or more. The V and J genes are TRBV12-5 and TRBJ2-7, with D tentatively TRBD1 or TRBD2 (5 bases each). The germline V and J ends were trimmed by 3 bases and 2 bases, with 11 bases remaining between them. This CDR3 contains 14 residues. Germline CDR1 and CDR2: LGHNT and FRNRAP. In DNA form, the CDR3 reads TGTGCTAGTGGTTTAGGGGACGGAGCCTACGAGCAGTACTTC. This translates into CASGLGDGAYEQYF.

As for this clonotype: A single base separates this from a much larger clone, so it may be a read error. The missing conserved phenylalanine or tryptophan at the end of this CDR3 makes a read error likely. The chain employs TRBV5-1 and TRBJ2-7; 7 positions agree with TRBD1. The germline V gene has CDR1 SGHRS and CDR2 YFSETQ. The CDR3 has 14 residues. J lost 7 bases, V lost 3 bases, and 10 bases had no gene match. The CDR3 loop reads CASSSGTAMWEQYL. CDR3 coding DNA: TGCGCCAGCAGCTCAGGGACAGCTATGTGGGAGCAGTACCTC.

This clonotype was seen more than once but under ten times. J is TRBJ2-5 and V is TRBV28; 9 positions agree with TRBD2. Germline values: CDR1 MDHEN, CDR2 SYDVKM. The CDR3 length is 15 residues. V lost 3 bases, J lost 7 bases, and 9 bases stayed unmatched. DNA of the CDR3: TGTGCCAGCAGTTTGGGTCTAGCGGGGCGGGGGACCCAGTACTTC. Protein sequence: CASSLGLAGRGTQYF.

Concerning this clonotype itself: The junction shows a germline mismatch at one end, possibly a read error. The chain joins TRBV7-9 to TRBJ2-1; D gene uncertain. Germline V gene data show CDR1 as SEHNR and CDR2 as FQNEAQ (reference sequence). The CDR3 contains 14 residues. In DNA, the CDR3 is TGTGCCAGCACAAACCAGAGCTCCTACAGTGAGCAGTTCTTC. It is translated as CASTNQSSYSEQFF.

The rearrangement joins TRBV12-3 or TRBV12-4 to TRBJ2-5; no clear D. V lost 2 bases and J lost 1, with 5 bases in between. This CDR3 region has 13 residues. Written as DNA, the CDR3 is TGTGCCAGCAGTTTAATGGCCCAAGAGACCCAGTACTTC. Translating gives CASSLMAQETQYF.

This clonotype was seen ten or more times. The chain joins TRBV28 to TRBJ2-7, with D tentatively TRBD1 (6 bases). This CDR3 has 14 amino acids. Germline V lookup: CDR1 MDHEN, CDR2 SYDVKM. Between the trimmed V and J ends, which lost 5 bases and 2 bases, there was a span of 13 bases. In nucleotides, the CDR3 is TGTGCCAGCAGTCCGACAGGTAGCGCCTACGAGCAGTACTTC. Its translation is CASSPTGSAYEQYF.

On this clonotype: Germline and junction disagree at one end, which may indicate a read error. The CDR3 region is CSVDGGGKETQNF. The CDR3 coding sequence is TGCAGCGTTGACGGGGGGGGCAAAGAGACCCAGAACTTC. The chain combines TRBV29-1 with TRBJ2-5, with 8 bases lining up with TRBD2. Germline V CDR1 and CDR2: SQVTM, ANQGSEA. The CDR3 extends over 13 amino acids. The full variable domain, completed using reference TRBV29-1 and TRBJ2-5, is SAVISQKPSRDICQRGTSLTIQCQVDSQVTMMFWYRQQPGQSLTLIATANQGSEATYESGFVIDKFPISRPNLTFSTLTVSNMSPEDSSIYLCSVDGGGKETQNFGPGTRLLVL.

CDR3 in DNA: TGCAGTGCTGGGGGCCCTTATAGCAATCAGCCCCAGCATTTT. Translation: CSAGGPYSNQPQHF. This chain joins TRBV20-1 and TRBJ1-5, with a weak D call TRBD1 (6 bases). Between the trimmed V and J ends, which lost 5 bases and 0 bases, there was a span of 11 bases. Germline values: CDR1 DFQATT, CDR2 SNEGSKA (reference sequence). This CDR3 is built from 14 residues.

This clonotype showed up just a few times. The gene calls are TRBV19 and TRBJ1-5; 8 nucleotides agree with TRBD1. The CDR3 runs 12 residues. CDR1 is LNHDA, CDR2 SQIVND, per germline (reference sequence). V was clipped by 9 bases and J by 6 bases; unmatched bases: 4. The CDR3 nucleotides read TGTGCCAGCACAGGGGGGCCTCAGCCCCAGCATTTT. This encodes CASTGGPQPQHF.

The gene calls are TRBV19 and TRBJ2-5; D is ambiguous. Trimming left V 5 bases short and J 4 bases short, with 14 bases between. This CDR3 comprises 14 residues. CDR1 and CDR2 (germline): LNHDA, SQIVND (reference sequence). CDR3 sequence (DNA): TGTGCCAGTAGTCCCTCGACCTCCCGAGAGACCCAGTACTTC. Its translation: CASSPSTSRETQYF.